A selection of T cell receptor beta chains follows, all from one sample in a study of blood T cell repertoires in COVID-19. Generated by immunoSEQ multiplex PCR, the TCRdb table keeps only in-frame clones and is missing some. The data hold roughly 300,000 clones, with approximately 89% observed a single time. Sequenced sample: PBMCs or T cells enriched from blood (not recorded which). These receptors all come from a woman in her twenties or thirties who had recovered from COVID-19. Both conserved end residues are trimmed from each CDR3. The size of a clone is reported for some rows only, either as once, few or many, or as a class for expanded clones.

- TRBV29-1 SVSGVMNTEAF
- TRBV10-3 AISESTYSEAF
- TRBV5-8 ASSGYRYGYT
- TRBV29-1 SVEDGTARNYGYT
- TRBV7-9 ASSLLPGQVGYEDTQY
- TRBV28 ASYPGFPSSGANVLT
- TRBV29-1 SVENPTGAGGTDTQY
- TRBV28 ASSLWGMGSYEQY
- TRBV19 ASSTSDRVSYEQY
- TRBV9 ASSTDRTGPNYGYT
- TRBV15 ATSRGQEYGYT
- TRBV5-6 ASSLAGSDFRLPETQY
once TRBV5-4 ASSLGPSVAVSYGYT
- TRBV7-9 ASSSGQSAYEQY
once TRBV9 ASSTLSQGAAVHNEQF
- TRBV4-1 ASSPTGGGEQY
- TRBV6-5 ASSYSPGYTEAF
- TRBV5-1 ASSFRDRNTEAF
- TRBV7-2 ASSLRQGGNPTEAF
- TRBV5-1 ASSLALNPPRELF
- TRBV5-1 ASRGALQETQY
- TRBV21-1 ASSKMENCTDTQY
- TRBV27 ASSLVAGSTEAF
once TRBV28 ASSLFITDTQY
- TRBV7-2 ASSLTGVGTEAF
- TRBV4-3 ASSRHQGQGLGEQY
- TRBV7-8 ASISGPSTGTQY
- TRBV6-2/TRBV6-3 ASSLRGQPQH
- TRBV7-8 ASSSLAAGLGLEQF
- TRBV21-1 ASSPTTGDYGYT
- TRBV4-3 ASSQFHRTANTGELF
- TRBV24-1 ATSDFGDSNQPQH
- TRBV4-2 ASSQDGRTGVYT
- TRBV3-1/TRBV3-2 ASSQDPVSGNTIY
- TRBV5-1 ASSLDNSGNTIY